The 23 T cell receptor beta chains below were found in one sample sequenced in a study of blood T cell repertoires in COVID-19. Method: immunoSEQ multiplex PCR; TCRdb's copy keeps in-frame clones and lacks some. The data hold 250,000 or so clones, with 80% to 90% observed a single time. Sequencing used PBMCs or T cells enriched from blood (not recorded which). These receptors were obtained from a woman aged 40 to 50 who had been exposed to COVID-19.

The J gene is TRBJ2-7, the V gene TRBV2, with 13 bases lining up with TRBD2. Trimming cost V 6 bases and J 3 bases; bases outside gene matches: 5. This CDR3 contains 15 residues. Germline assignment: CDR1 SNHLY and CDR2 FYNNEI. The CDR3 sequence: CASSGTSGNYYEQYF. CDR3 sequence (DNA): TGTGCCAGCAGCGGGACTAGCGGGAATTACTACGAGCAGTACTTC.

This rearrangement joins TRBV7-2 to TRBJ1-5, with a weak D call TRBD1 (6 bases). Between the trimmed V and J ends, which lost 1 base and 12 bases, there was a span of 16 bases. Germline lookup yields CDR1 SGHTA and CDR2 FQGNSA. The CDR3 is made up of 14 amino acids. The CDR3 spells CASSLDEGTSYQHF. The CDR3 DNA follows: TGTGCCAGCAGCTTAGATGAGGGGACAAGTTACCAGCATTTT.

V usage is TRBV27 and J usage is TRBJ2-7, with 11 bases identical to TRBD1. The CDR3 loop spans 14 amino acids. V trimming: 4 bases; J trimming: 6 bases; junction bases outside the gene matches: 5. Germline V gene sequence: CDR1 MNHEY, CDR2 SMNVEV (reference sequence). The CDR3 protein is CASSYGQGAFEQYF. The CDR3 nucleotides are TGTGCCAGCAGTTACGGACAGGGGGCGTTCGAGCAGTACTTC.

DNA of the CDR3: TGTGCCAGCAGTTTAAGCCCAAGGTCGAGACTTACTGAAGCTTTCTTT. It translates to CASSLSPRSRLTEAFF. The J gene is TRBJ1-1, the V gene TRBV28; D gene uncertain. Trimming pared 2 bases from V and 5 bases from J, leaving 18 bases between. The germline V gene has CDR1 MDHEN and CDR2 SYDVKM. This CDR3 contains 16 residues.

The V and J genes are TRBV27 and TRBJ1-5; maybe TRBD1 (6 bases). The V gene's germline CDR1 is MNHEY and CDR2 SMNVEV (reference sequence). The CDR3 is 18 amino acids. Trimming left V 6 bases short and J 0 bases short, with 21 bases between. The CDR3, as DNA: TGTGCCAGCAGAAAAGAAACAGGGACAACTTATAGCAATCAGCCCCAGCATTTT. It codes for CASRKETGTTYSNQPQHF.

V usage is TRBV27 and J usage is TRBJ1-1; D call uncertain. Trimming shortened V by 6 bases and J by 1 base, and 15 bases separated the two germline ends. The CDR3 spans 15 residues. From germline, CDR1 is MNHEY and CDR2 SMNVEV (reference sequence). CDR3 protein: CASRRLKAGNTEAFF. For the CDR3, the DNA is TGTGCCAGCAGACGTCTTAAGGCAGGGAACACTGAAGCTTTCTTT.

V gene TRBV7-2 combines with J gene TRBJ2-7; no definite D call. The CDR3 extends over 14 amino acids. The V and J ends lost 2 bases and 3 bases respectively, with 11 bases between them. CDR1 and CDR2 (germline): SGHTA, FQGNSA. CDR3 bases: TGTGCCAGCAGCTTAAGGAGTCAGAACTACGAGCAGTACTTC. Encoded protein: CASSLRSQNYEQYF.

V and J are TRBV7-9 and TRBJ1-4; 7 bases are shared with TRBD1. The V gene end was trimmed by 2 bases and the J gene end by 8 bases; junction bases not matched to a gene: 5. This CDR3 spans 14 amino acids. Germline V gives CDR1 SEHNR, CDR2 FQNEAQ (reference sequence). As DNA, the CDR3 is TGTGCCAGCAGCTTATCGGACAGGTGGGAAAAACTGTTTTTT. This encodes CASSLSDRWEKLFF.

This sequence joins TRBV6-2 or TRBV6-3 and TRBJ1-2; TRBD1 is a possible D gene (6 bases). CDR3 length equals 12 residues. V was shortened by 5 bases and J by 8 bases, with 12 bases between the two germline ends. CDR1 and CDR2 from the germline V gene are MNHEY and SVGEGT. This CDR3 is CASSPRGDGYTF. The CDR3, as DNA: TGTGCCAGCAGTCCCAGGGGAGACGGCTACACCTTC.

The V gene is TRBV7-3, the J gene TRBJ1-1, with 9 bases identical to TRBD1. The germline gives CDR1 SGHTA, CDR2 FQGTGA. This CDR3 has 13 residues. The junction had 7 bases not matched to a gene; V was cut back by 8 bases and J by 6 bases. The CDR3 spells CASSLQGAAEAFF. CDR3 in DNA: TGTGCCAGCTCCCTACAGGGGGCGGCTGAAGCTTTCTTT.

The chain is built from TRBV3-1 (or the pseudogene TRBV3-2) and TRBJ2-5; 8 bases are shared with TRBD1. CDR3 length: 17 residues. CDR1 is LGHDT, CDR2 YNNKEL, per germline (reference sequence). V trimming: 4 bases; J trimming: 2 bases; junction bases outside the gene matches: 12. This chain's CDR3 is CASSRGRDRHNQETQYF. CDR3 DNA: TGTGCCAGCAGCCGAGGCCGGGACAGGCATAATCAAGAGACCCAGTACTTC.

The rearrangement uses TRBV29-1 and TRBJ1-4; 8 nucleotides match TRBD1. Trimming cost V 4 bases and J 8 bases; bases outside gene matches: 12. The CDR3 has 15 residues. CDR1 is SQVTM and CDR2 is ANQGSEA in the germline V gene. The CDR3 here is CSVGTGPSPREKLFF. The DNA for the CDR3 is TGCAGCGTTGGGACAGGGCCGTCCCCTAGAGAAAAACTGTTTTTT. Full variable domain (outside the CDR3, taken from reference TRBV29-1 and TRBJ1-4): SAVISQKPSRDICQRGTSLTIQCQVDSQVTMMFWYRQQPGQSLTLIATANQGSEATYESGFVIDKFPISRPNLTFSTLTVSNMSPEDSSIYLCSVGTGPSPREKLFFGSGTQLSVL.

This clone was recorded a few times. This chain uses TRBV3-1 (or the pseudogene TRBV3-2) with TRBJ2-1, with 9 positions matching TRBD2. The trim removed 3 bases at V and 1 base at J, leaving 7 bases unmatched. CDR1 and CDR2 from the germline V gene are LGHDT and YNNKEL (reference sequence). The CDR3 runs to 17 residues. Here the CDR3 reads CASSQFLSGRSYNEQFF. In nucleotides, the CDR3 is TGTGCCAGCAGCCAGTTCTTAAGCGGGAGGTCCTACAATGAGCAGTTCTTC.

The rearrangement uses TRBV24-1 and TRBJ2-1; TRBD2 aligns across 9 bases. With V trimmed by 0 bases and J by 6 bases, 11 bases remained unmatched. Germline V lookup: CDR1 KGHDR, CDR2 SFDVKD. This CDR3 region has 18 residues. In DNA form, the CDR3 reads TGTGCCACCAGTGATTTGCAGGCGGCGGGGGGGCCCCCCAATGAGCAGTTCTTC. This gives the protein CATSDLQAAGGPPNEQFF.

The rearrangement links TRBV4-3 to TRBJ1-2; 8 bases are shared with TRBD1. V lost 3 bases and J lost 7; bases outside the gene matches: 7. There are 14 residues in the CDR3. Per germline, CDR1 LGHNA and CDR2 YSLEER. The CDR3 is CASSHEDRASGYTF. The DNA for the CDR3 is TGCGCCAGCAGCCATGAGGACAGGGCTAGTGGCTACACCTTC.

The chain carries TRBV10-3 and TRBJ2-5; D is unresolved. CDR1 and CDR2 from the germline V gene are ENHRY and SYGVKD. V was shortened by 0 bases and J by 5 bases, with 7 bases between the two germline ends. This CDR3 spans 13 amino acids. Written as DNA, the CDR3 is TGTGCCATCAGTGAGTCGACTCGGGAGACCCAGTACTTC. It encodes CAISESTRETQYF.

This chain links TRBV24-1 with TRBJ1-4; tentatively, D is TRBD1 (5 bases). V lost 3 bases and J lost 12, with 16 bases in between. CDR3 length: 14 amino acids. In germline, CDR1 is KGHDR, CDR2 SFDVKD. CDR3 DNA: TGTGCCACCAGTGATAGTCAGGGCCTTGAGGAACTGTTTTTT. Its translation: CATSDSQGLEELFF.

The CDR3: CASSLGPLNTDTQYF. The CDR3 nucleotides are TGTGCCAGCAGTTTAGGTCCACTAAACACAGATACGCAGTATTTT. V and J are TRBV7-3 and TRBJ2-3, with D uncertain. The V gene's germline CDR1 is SGHTA and CDR2 FQGTGA. The CDR3 has 15 residues. Trimming pared 6 bases from V and 2 bases from J, leaving 15 bases between.

This clone was recorded a few times. The J gene is TRBJ1-4, the V gene TRBV15; TRBD1 matches 7 bases. Trimming removed 5 bases from V and 0 bases from J; junction bases left unmatched: 9. The length of the CDR3 is 17 residues. Germline lookup yields CDR1 LNHNV and CDR2 YYDKDF (reference sequence). Here the CDR3 DNA reads TGTGCCACCAGCCTCGGACAGGACTCGTCAACTAATGAAAAACTGTTTTTT. Its translation: CATSLGQDSSTNEKLFF. The full variable domain, completed using reference TRBV15 and TRBJ1-4, is DAMVIQNPRYQVTQFGKPVTLSCSQTLNHNVMYWYQQKSSQAPKLLFHYYDKDFNNEADTPDNFQSRRPNTSFCFLDIRSPGLGDTAMYLCATSLGQDSSTNEKLFFGSGTQLSVL.

This clone came up a few times. The chain links TRBV5-1 to TRBJ2-1; the match to TRBD2 covers 15 bases. After removal of 2 bases from V and 7 bases from J, the junction contained 1 base not matched to a gene. The CDR3 sequence is 15 residues long. Germline V gives CDR1 SGHRS, CDR2 YFSETQ. The CDR3 loop reads CASSFGLAGGNEQFF. In DNA, the CDR3 is TGCGCCAGCAGCTTCGGACTAGCGGGGGGGAATGAGCAGTTCTTC.

The chain couples TRBV30 to TRBJ2-1; D remains ambiguous. Germline V CDR1 and CDR2: GTSNPN, SVGIG (reference sequence). Trimming cost V 3 bases and J 1 base, with 4 bases left between them. The CDR3 sequence is 12 residues long. The CDR3 DNA is TGTGCCTGGAGCGGTTCCTACAATGAGCAGTTCTTC. Translated, it gives CAWSGSYNEQFF.

This chain joins TRBV15 and TRBJ2-3, with TRBD2 matching over 8 bases. Trimming cost V 1 base and J 2 bases; bases outside gene matches: 11. CDR1 LNHNV and CDR2 YYDKDF come from the germline V gene (reference sequence). The length of the CDR3 is 18 residues. The CDR3 reads CATSRVLTGGRNTDTQYF. CDR3 coding DNA: TGTGCCACCAGCAGAGTTTTAACGGGGGGGAGGAACACAGATACGCAGTATTTT.

This clone showed up just once. V usage is TRBV6-5 and J usage is TRBJ2-1, with no clear D. The CDR3 loop spans 13 amino acids. The germline CDR1 and CDR2 sequences are MNHEY and SVGAGI. Trimming removed 7 bases from V and 0 bases from J, with 7 bases in between. The CDR3 DNA sequence: TGTGCCAGCACCCCCAGCTCCTACAATGAGCAGTTCTTC. Amino acids: CASTPSSYNEQFF.